At least ten counts were recorded for the clone carrying this T cell receptor (beta chain). Its antigen is not identified. The data are from a study of T cells in Graves' hyperthyroidism and ophthalmopathy. Study outcomes and limitations: Using 13 V-J features, a model discriminated ophthalmopathy from stable hyperthyroidism.

Lactation, pregnancy, other autoimmune disease or uncontrolled infection led to exclusion of patients. Each diagnosis drew on symptoms, thyroxine, TRAb, thyroid ultrasound and orbital computed tomography findings. Amplification targeted TCR beta CDR3 regions from RNA transcripts. Researchers ran a first-round RT-PCR on the TCR CDR3 using the HTBI primer set. TCRdb redid the calling of the multiplex PCR reads with MiXCR, one entry per CDR3 protein. The sample has about 280,000 distinct CDR3 sequences, about 25% seen once; the top ten hold approximately 30%. The CDR3 contains 18 residues. Trimming pared 5 bases from V and 1 base from J, leaving 21 bases between. The germline gives CDR1 MDHEN, CDR2 SYDVKM.

This TCR derives from a man in his forties with Graves' hyperthyroidism that later progressed to Graves' ophthalmopathy. The V call is TRBV28, the J call TRBJ1-5; D is possibly TRBD1 (5 bases). The sample consisted of blood. CDR3 region: CASSPNNYQGPSNQPQHF. The CDR3 nucleotides are TGTGCCAGCAGTCCCAACAACTATCAGGGACCCAGCAATCAGCCCCAGCATTTT.